These 20 T cell receptor beta chains share one sample of origin, sequenced in a study of beta chain features in type 1 diabetes. The study reverse transcribed the entire isolated RNA, so it sequenced expressed TCRB transcripts. The assay was immunoSEQ multiplex PCR, and TCRdb's table has in-frame clones only and misses some. The sample lists about 450,000 clones, about an eighth occurring once. Sequences were obtained from naive CD4+ T cells from blood. These receptors originate from a woman aged 18 to 35 in good health.

This clone was detected many times. The chain employs TRBV30 and TRBJ2-1; 11 nucleotides match TRBD2. The V and J ends lost 0 bases and 14 bases, in that order; junction bases with no gene match: 9. The CDR3 has 14 amino acids. Germline CDR1 GTSNPN, CDR2 SVGIG (reference sequence). CDR3 residues: CAWSVLVAGGQEFF. The CDR3 DNA reads TGTGCCTGGAGTGTACTGGTAGCGGGAGGGCAGGAGTTCTTC. The complete variable domain, with remaining parts taken from reference TRBV30 and TRBJ2-1, reads SQTIHQWPATLVQPVGSPLSLECTVEGTSNPNLYWYRQAAGRGLQLLFYSVGIGQISSEVPQNLSASRPQDRQFILSSKKLLLSDSGFYLCAWSVLVAGGQEFFGPGTRLTVL.

This clone was seen at least ten times. The V and J genes are TRBV7-2 and TRBJ2-7; TRBD2 might be the D (6 bases). Per germline, CDR1 SGHTA and CDR2 FQGNSA. Between the trimmed V and J ends, which lost 6 bases and 2 bases, there was a span of 8 bases. CDR3 size: 12 residues. This CDR3 reads CASSTGAYEQYF. CDR3 nucleotides: TGTGCCAGCAGTACGGGGGCCTACGAGCAGTACTTC.

Concerning this clone: The sample contains more than one DNA sequence encoding this CDR3. The CDR3 bases are TGTGCCAGCAGTTTGGGAACAGGAGAGCAGTACGTC. It encodes CASSLGTGEQYV. This chain connects TRBV28 to TRBJ2-7; D possibly corresponds to TRBD1 (5 bases). CDR1 is MDHEN and CDR2 is SYDVKM in the germline V gene. The CDR3 sequence is 12 residues long. V was clipped by 3 bases and J by 7 bases, with 10 bases between them.

Many counts were recorded for this clone. The rearrangement uses TRBV23-1 and TRBJ2-5; maybe TRBD1 (5 bases). TRBV23-1 is designated an ORF whose function remains uncertain. This CDR3 is 14 amino acids long. Trimming took off 4 bases at V and 3 bases at J, with 12 bases between the two ends. The CDR3 sequence: CASSRRRVKETQYF. CDR3 sequence (DNA): TGCGCCAGCAGTCGGCGCAGGGTAAAAGAGACCCAGTACTTC.

This clone was seen only a few times. This chain joins TRBV30 and TRBJ1-2; D is uncertain. Germline values: CDR1 GTSNPN, CDR2 SVGIG (reference sequence). V shed 4 bases and J shed 0 bases, with 12 bases lying between them. The CDR3 extends over 14 amino acids. The CDR3 bases are TGTGCCTGGAATGTACAGACCTCTAACTATGGCTACACCTTC. Encoded protein: CAWNVQTSNYGYTF.

The chain has TRBV10-3 and TRBJ2-1; TRBD1 or TRBD2 may be the D gene (7 bases each). The CDR3 loop spans 16 amino acids. Trimming removed 3 bases at V and 2 bases at J, with 14 bases between. The germline gives CDR1 ENHRY, CDR2 SYGVKD. The CDR3 coding sequence is TGTGCCATCAGTGACAGGCGGGGGACAGCCTACAATGAGCAGTTCTTC. This sequence encodes CAISDRRGTAYNEQFF.

V gene TRBV30 combines with J gene TRBJ2-1, with D possibly TRBD2 on 6 matching bases. The V gene's germline CDR1 is GTSNPN and CDR2 SVGIG (reference sequence). The CDR3 extends over 14 amino acids. Between the trimmed V and J ends, which lost 3 bases and 7 bases, there was a span of 16 bases. CDR3 sequence reads: CAWRFTGAGNEQFF. The DNA for the CDR3 is TGTGCCTGGAGATTCACGGGAGCCGGGAATGAGCAGTTCTTC.

The sample holds a few counts of this clone. J is TRBJ2-1 and V is TRBV4-3; the match to TRBD2 covers 10 bases. The V gene end was trimmed by 2 bases and the J gene end by 7 bases; junction bases not matched to a gene: 5. From germline, CDR1 is LGHNA and CDR2 YSLEER. The CDR3 sequence is 15 residues long. The CDR3 DNA reads TGCGCCAGCAGCCAACTAGCGGGAGAACCTAATGAGCAGTTCTTC. Protein sequence: CASSQLAGEPNEQFF.

Only a few counts were recorded for this clone. Sequence at one end of the junction differs from germline and may be a read error. The V gene is TRBV2, the J gene TRBJ2-7; D unresolved. The CDR3 runs 11 residues. Germline-derived CDR1 and CDR2 are SNHLY and FYNNEI. DNA for the CDR3: TGTGCCAGCAGTGAGGTGGGCAGTTGGAACTTC. Translating gives CASSEVGSWNF.

CDR3 bases: TGTGCCAGCAGCAGGAGGGAGGGGGTACTGCCGAACACCGGGGAGCTGTTTTTT. It encodes CASSRREGVLPNTGELFF. J is TRBJ2-2 and V is TRBV25-1, with TRBD2 as a possible D gene (7 bases). Germline assignment: CDR1 MGHDK and CDR2 SYGVNS. Trimming removed 6 bases from V and 0 bases from J, with 20 bases in between. This CDR3 is 18 amino acids long.

The rearrangement joins TRBV29-1 to TRBJ2-7, with 12 bases identical to TRBD1. The CDR3 is 15 amino acids. In germline, CDR1 is SQVTM, CDR2 ANQGSEA. Trimming removed 4 bases from V and 0 bases from J; junction bases left unmatched: 4. The CDR3 here is CSVVGGQGASYEQYF. The CDR3 DNA reads TGCAGCGTTGTTGGGGGACAGGGGGCCTCCTACGAGCAGTACTTC.

This chain joins TRBV6-5 and TRBJ2-7; no clear D gene. The length of the CDR3 is 14 residues. V gave up 6 bases and J gave up 7 bases, with 19 bases separating them. The germline CDR1 and CDR2 sequences are MNHEY and SVGAGI. The CDR3 bases are TGTGCCAGCAGAACCGGATTACAGAGGCGGGAGCAGTACTTC. Translation gives CASRTGLQRREQYF.

The chain combines TRBV29-1 with TRBJ2-1; D possibly uses TRBD1 or TRBD2 (6 bases each). Germline assignment: CDR1 SQVTM and CDR2 ANQGSEA. This CDR3 spans 13 amino acids. The CDR3 protein is CRGATSPGSEQFF. In DNA, the CDR3 is TGCAGGGGGGCTACCTCGCCCGGGAGTGAGCAGTTCTTC.

The chain employs TRBV2 and TRBJ2-1; D gene uncertain. Between the trimmed V and J ends, which lost 5 bases and 7 bases, there was a span of 6 bases. The germline gives CDR1 SNHLY, CDR2 FYNNEI. The CDR3 contains 11 residues. CDR3 loop: CASSLQNEQFF. The CDR3 nucleotides read TGTGCCAGCAGTTTACAGAATGAGCAGTTCTTC.

The chain is built from TRBV7-8 and TRBJ2-1, with 8 bases that match TRBD1. CDR3 length equals 13 residues. Germline CDR1 is SGHVS and CDR2 is FQNEAQ. The V and J ends lost 5 bases and 10 bases, in that order; junction bases with no gene match: 7. The CDR3 here is CASSLLGDREQFF. CDR3 bases: TGTGCCAGCAGCCTGCTGGGGGACAGGGAGCAGTTCTTC.

The genes are TRBV5-4 and TRBJ2-3; a weak D match, TRBD1 (7 bases). With 4 bases removed from V and 9 bases from J, the gap between germline ends came to 18 bases. Germline V gene data show CDR1 as SGHNT and CDR2 as YYREEE (reference sequence). The CDR3 is 14 amino acids. The CDR3 nucleotides read TGTGCCAGCAGCCCCCAGGGGGGCTCCGACACGCAGTATTTT. This translates into CASSPQGGSDTQYF.

This rearrangement joins TRBV5-1 to TRBJ2-5, with D hard to call. Germline V CDR1 and CDR2: SGHRS, YFSETQ. Trimming shortened V by 1 base and J by 1 base, and 8 bases separated the two germline ends. The CDR3 has 14 amino acids. The CDR3 DNA follows: TGCGCCAGCAGCTTGCAACGGATCCAAGAGACCCAGTACTTC. It specifies CASSLQRIQETQYF.

This clone occurred a few times. The chain has TRBV7-8 and TRBJ2-1, with 10 bases identical to TRBD2. J gave up 14 bases and V 5 bases, and 12 bases lay outside the gene matches. Germline V lookup: CDR1 SGHVS, CDR2 FQNEAQ. The CDR3 sequence is 14 residues long. The CDR3, as DNA: TGTGCCAGCAGCGAAACTAGCGGGAACTTGAAGGAGTTCTTC. Residues: CASSETSGNLKEFF.

The chain has TRBV5-6 and TRBJ1-2; no definite D call. The CDR3 is made up of 13 amino acids. Germline CDR1 SGHDT, CDR2 YYEEEE. V dropped 2 bases and J dropped 3 bases, with 8 bases sitting between them. CDR3: CASSLGRHYGYTF. The CDR3 DNA reads as TGTGCCAGCAGCTTAGGACGGCACTATGGCTACACCTTC.

The chain is built from TRBV5-1 and TRBJ2-3; D unresolved. The CDR3 totals 15 residues. Trimming took off 4 bases at V and 6 bases at J, with 18 bases between the two ends. The germline gives CDR1 SGHRS, CDR2 YFSETQ. The CDR3 nucleotides read TGCGCCAGCAGCATTAAGGTGGGAATACGTGATACGCAGTATTTT. This sequence encodes CASSIKVGIRDTQYF. Full variable domain (remainder filled in from reference TRBV5-1 and TRBJ2-3): KAGVTQTPRYLIKTRGQQVTLSCSPISGHRSVSWYQQTPGQGLQFLFEYFSETQRNKGNFPGRFSGRQFSNSRSEMNVSTLELGDSALYLCASSIKVGIRDTQYFGPGTRLTVL.